This TCR beta chain comes out of a study of shared clonotypes between healthy human individuals. Of note for this clone: Its antigen remains unknown.

The protocol was immunoSEQ multiplex PCR, while the TCRdb copy is restricted to in-frame clones and leaves out a portion. The sample gives 980,000 or so clones, 70% to 85% of which show up once; over 1.3% is in the top ten. Findings and limits, study-wide: It was only blood that was sampled, and tissue repertoires likely differ.

V was clipped by 9 bases and J by 8 bases, with 14 bases between them. From germline, CDR1 is MNHEY and CDR2 SMNVEV (reference sequence). This CDR3 comprises 12 residues. The source is a man aged 18 to 35 in good health. Material for sequencing was memory CD4+ T cells sorted from blood. Described subset: CD45RA-negative fraction. The chain recombines TRBV27 with TRBJ2-1; D not resolved. The CDR3 DNA follows: TGTGCCAGTGGGCCCACCGCGGATGAGCAGTTCTTC. It specifies CASGPTADEQFF.